Here is one TCR beta chain with its context. Its target is unknown. This sample is part of a study of T cells after yellow fever vaccination. V dropped 4 bases and J dropped 2 bases, with 13 bases sitting between them. The CDR3 is 14 residues long. Per the germline V gene, CDR1 is DFQATT and CDR2 is SNEGSKA (reference sequence). The study's findings and limits: Clonotype sharing between CD4 and CD8 compartments was small.

TCRdb called the 5' RACE reads again in MiXCR, with one record for every CDR3 protein. The profile shows 300,000 or so distinct CDR3 sequences, about 4% of them singletons. This TCR was recovered from a man younger than 35 who received the YFV17D yellow fever vaccine. Sequences were derived from PBMCs, sampled 5 days after the yellow fever booster vaccination. The chain joins TRBV20-1 to TRBJ2-3, with a possible D match to TRBD2 (5 bases). CDR3: CSAITSGSTDTQYF. CDR3 nucleotides: TGCAGTGCTATAACCAGCGGTTCCACAGATACGCAGTATTTT.